The TCR beta chain described here comes from a study of blood T cell repertoires in COVID-19. With 5 bases clipped from V and 1 base from J, the junction kept 3 bases outside the gene matches. Germline CDR1 and CDR2: SGHVS and FNYEAQ. The CDR3 loop spans 16 amino acids. Original processing notes: Amplification from reference gene primers served as the basis for estimated nucleated cell counts. TCRdb keeps only in-frame clones here, not all; method: immunoSEQ multiplex PCR. That table is the source of V, J and clone size, and D and trimming were worked out from the DNA. The sample has more than 95,000 clones; around nine tenths are singletons.

This chain links TRBV7-6 with TRBJ2-1, with 12 bases fitting TRBD2. Sequencing used peripheral blood. The sequence came from a human donor in a cohort sampled during active COVID-19. The CDR3 loop is CASSPGTSGSYNEQFF. Written as DNA, the CDR3 is TGTGCCAGCAGCCCCGGGACTAGCGGGTCCTACAATGAGCAGTTCTTC.